The 16 T cell receptor beta chains below were found in one sample sequenced in a study of T cell changes during pregnancy in multiple sclerosis. The method was immunoSEQ multiplex PCR; TCRdb's version includes in-frame clones alone and lacks a portion of them. This sample has about 87,000 clones, with around 95% found just once. Sequencing was performed on peripheral blood, taken in the third trimester of pregnancy. These receptors all come from a female donor in good health, enrolled as a control in a pregnancy study.

This chain uses TRBV11-2 with TRBJ2-7; D may be TRBD1 (8 bases). The CDR3 sequence is 14 residues long. Germline assignment: CDR1 SGHAT and CDR2 FQNNGV. V dropped 1 base and J dropped 6 bases, with 13 bases sitting between them. The CDR3, as DNA: TGTGCCAGCAGCTTAGGACAGGGGAGGGCCGAGCAGTACTTC. It specifies CASSLGQGRAEQYF.

The genes are TRBV7-8 and TRBJ1-4, with D possibly TRBD1 on 6 matching bases. Trimming took off 3 bases at V and 11 bases at J, with 13 bases between the two ends. This CDR3 is built from 13 residues. Germline V gene lookup returns CDR1 SGHVS and CDR2 FQNEAQ. The CDR3 is CASSFRGHTKLFF. The CDR3, as DNA: TGTGCCAGCAGCTTCAGGGGCCACACGAAACTGTTTTTT. Combining the CDR3 with reference TRBV7-8 and TRBJ1-4 gives the whole variable domain GAGVSQSPRYKVAKRGQDVALRCDPISGHVSLFWYQQALGQGPEFLTYFQNEAQLDKSGLPSDRFFAERPEGSVSTLKIQRTQQEDSAVYLCASSFRGHTKLFFGSGTQLSVL.

V is TRBV29-1 and J is TRBJ2-3; D unclear. V dropped 3 bases and J dropped 0 bases, with 7 bases sitting between them. Germline loops: CDR1 SQVTM, CDR2 ANQGSEA. The CDR3 loop spans 13 amino acids. CDR3 amino acids: CSVEGTSTDTQYF. The CDR3 DNA is TGCAGCGTTGAGGGCACTAGCACAGATACGCAGTATTTT.

V gene TRBV5-4 combines with J gene TRBJ2-7; 14 nucleotides match TRBD2. V was clipped by 0 bases and J by 4 bases; unmatched bases: 3. The length of the CDR3 is 16 residues. Germline CDR1 is SGHNT and CDR2 is YYREEE (reference sequence). The CDR3 region is CASSLAGTSGSYEQYF. In nucleotides, the CDR3 is TGTGCCAGCAGCTTGGCAGGGACTAGCGGGAGTTACGAGCAGTACTTC. Filled out from reference TRBV5-4 and TRBJ2-7, the complete variable domain reads ETGVTQSPTHLIKTRGQQVTLRCSSQSGHNTVSWYQQALGQGPQFIFQYYREEENGRGNFPPRFSGLQFPNYSSELNVNALELDDSALYLCASSLAGTSGSYEQYFGPGTRLTVT.

This chain links TRBV18 with TRBJ2-7, with D maybe TRBD2 (5 bases). V was pared by 6 bases and J by 6 bases, with 15 bases between. The CDR3 runs to 13 residues. Germline V gene sequence: CDR1 KGHSH, CDR2 LQKENI. The CDR3 sequence: CASSAIEGSEQYF. The CDR3 DNA sequence: TGTGCCAGCTCCGCCATCGAGGGTAGCGAGCAGTACTTC.

The V call is TRBV5-4, the J call TRBJ2-1; 7 nucleotides align to TRBD2. Germline V gene sequence: CDR1 SGHNT, CDR2 YYREEE (reference sequence). J was trimmed by 2 bases and V by 0 bases; bases with no gene match: 2. The CDR3 has 15 amino acids. As DNA, the CDR3 is TGTGCCAGCAGCTTGGCAGCGGGGACCTACAATGAGCAGTTCTTC. Its translation is CASSLAAGTYNEQFF.

The chain joins TRBV7-9 to TRBJ2-7; D is undetermined. There are 12 residues in the CDR3. The germline gives CDR1 SEHNR, CDR2 FQNEAQ (reference sequence). With 2 bases removed from V and 2 bases from J, the gap between germline ends came to 4 bases. As DNA, the CDR3 is TGTGCCAGCAGCTTAAACACCTACGAGCAGTACTTC. This codes for CASSLNTYEQYF. Using reference TRBV7-9 and TRBJ2-7 for the parts outside the CDR3, the full variable domain is DTGVSQNPRHKITKRGQNVTFRCDPISEHNRLYWYRQTLGQGPEFLTYFQNEAQLEKSRLLSDRFSAERPKGSFSTLEIQRTEQGDSAMYLCASSLNTYEQYFGPGTRLTVT.

The chain combines TRBV5-1 with TRBJ2-3; no clear D gene. From germline, CDR1 is SGHRS and CDR2 YFSETQ. The CDR3 has 15 residues. Between the trimmed V and J ends, which lost 0 bases and 2 bases, there was a span of 10 bases. CDR3 DNA sequence: TGCGCCAGCAGCTTGGAAACACAGTCCACAGATACGCAGTATTTT. It is translated as CASSLETQSTDTQYF.

Points on this clone: Additional DNA sequences in this sample encode the identical CDR3. This rearrangement joins TRBV5-1 to TRBJ2-1; D is possibly TRBD2 (6 bases). The CDR3 contains 15 residues. With 2 bases removed from V and 0 bases from J, the gap between germline ends came to 9 bases. Germline V gives CDR1 SGHRS, CDR2 YFSETQ. The DNA for the CDR3 is TGCGCCAGCAGCTTACTAGCAGGCTCCTACAATGAGCAGTTCTTC. Amino acid sequence: CASSLLAGSYNEQFF.

The V and J genes are TRBV5-6 and TRBJ2-5; D may be TRBD1 (5 bases). The CDR3 length is 13 residues. V lost 0 bases to trimming and J lost 4 bases, with 7 bases between them. Germline V gives CDR1 SGHDT, CDR2 YYEEEE. The CDR3, as DNA: TGTGCCAGCAGCTTGGGACAGTTAGAGACCCAGTACTTC. Protein: CASSLGQLETQYF.

The table lists this clone with a count of one. The chain joins TRBV5-6 to TRBJ1-2; 9 nucleotides match TRBD1. The CDR3 spans 13 residues. Trimming took 5 bases from V and 14 from J; bases not matched to a gene: 13. From germline, CDR1 is SGHDT and CDR2 YYEEEE. The CDR3 loop is CASSSGTGLLVTF. The CDR3 DNA reads as TGTGCCAGCAGTTCCGGGACAGGGTTGCTAGTAACCTTC.

The chain recombines TRBV7-9 with TRBJ1-2; the D is unclear. Germline CDR1 SEHNR, CDR2 FQNEAQ (reference sequence). V was shortened by 1 base and J by 5 bases, with 14 bases between the two germline ends. The CDR3 length is 15 residues. The CDR3: CASSLVKQYLYGYTF. The CDR3 nucleotides are TGTGCCAGCAGCTTAGTTAAGCAATACCTTTATGGCTACACCTTC.

V and J are TRBV6-1 and TRBJ2-7, with 8 bases fitting TRBD2. The CDR3 loop spans 14 amino acids. J gave up 2 bases and V 2 bases, and 2 bases lay outside the gene matches. Germline-derived CDR1 and CDR2 are MNHNS and SASEGT. CDR3: CASSETSGTYEQYF. CDR3 sequence (DNA): TGTGCCAGCAGTGAAACTAGCGGTACCTACGAGCAGTACTTC.

V is TRBV28 and J is TRBJ1-1; D ambiguous. The CDR3 spans 15 residues. Deletions cut 9 bases from V and 4 bases from J, with 21 bases between. The V gene's germline CDR1 is MDHEN and CDR2 SYDVKM. CDR3 DNA sequence: TGTGCCAGACTTGGCCAACCCCAGCAGGCCACTGAAGCTTTCTTT. As protein: CARLGQPQQATEAFF.

This chain links TRBV7-2 with TRBJ2-7, with D possibly TRBD1 on 6 matching bases. This CDR3 is 13 amino acids long. Deletions cut 2 bases from V and 5 bases from J, with 10 bases between. CDR1 SGHTA and CDR2 FQGNSA come from the germline V gene. CDR3 DNA sequence: TGTGCCAGCAGCTTATTACAGGGCCACGAGCAGTACTTC. Protein sequence: CASSLLQGHEQYF.

In DNA form, the CDR3 reads TGTGCCAGCAGTCCCACAGGGGGGCGCTTCGAGCAGTACTTC. Protein product: CASSPTGGRFEQYF. The chain couples TRBV6-5 to TRBJ2-7; 8 nucleotides match TRBD1. Germline-derived CDR1 and CDR2 are MNHEY and SVGAGI. The J segment lost 6 bases and the V segment lost 5 bases, leaving 9 bases of the junction unmatched. The CDR3 is 14 amino acids.